Below, 18 T cell receptor beta chains from the same sample are listed, as sequenced in a study of shared clonotypes between healthy human individuals. This table comes from immunoSEQ multiplex PCR, and its TCRdb copy is limited to in-frame clones, with some not included. The table has about 2 million clones, roughly 94% seen once; the top ten hold 0.13%. Sequencing was carried out using naive CD4+ T cells sorted from blood. This sample's subset: CD45RA+ positively selected. These receptors were collected from a man younger than 35 in good health.

V usage is TRBV30 and J usage is TRBJ2-2; TRBD1 matches 9 bases. Trimming cost V 4 bases and J 6 bases; bases outside gene matches: 9. CDR1 and CDR2 from the germline V gene are GTSNPN and SVGIG (reference sequence). This CDR3 spans 15 amino acids. CDR3 in amino acids: CAWIEWDRVSGELFF. The CDR3 coding sequence is TGTGCCTGGATAGAATGGGACAGGGTTTCCGGGGAGCTGTTTTTT.

The genes are TRBV19 and TRBJ2-1; 8 positions agree with TRBD2. After removal of 7 bases from V and 7 bases from J, the junction contained 6 bases not matched to a gene. This CDR3 spans 13 amino acids. CDR1 LNHDA and CDR2 SQIVND come from the germline V gene (reference sequence). DNA for the CDR3: TGTGCCAGTAATCCGCGGGGGGTAAATGAGCAGTTCTTC. Translating it yields CASNPRGVNEQFF.

Regarding this clone: This may come from a read error, since a much larger clone is one base off. Other DNA sequences in the sample encode the same CDR3. The chain combines TRBV5-1 with TRBJ2-1; weak D call: TRBD1 (5 bases). Between the trimmed V and J ends, which lost 0 bases and 0 bases, there was a span of 7 bases. The length of the CDR3 is 15 residues. The germline V gene encodes CDR1 SGHRS and CDR2 YFSETQ. The CDR3, as DNA: TGCGCCAGCAGCTTGGGGGGCGGCTCCTACAATGAGCAGTTCTTC. It is translated as CASSLGGGSYNEQFF.

This clone is a singleton in its sample. The rearrangement joins TRBV30 to TRBJ1-2; D is unresolved. CDR3 size: 14 residues. The V end was cut by 3 bases, the J end by 6 bases, with 17 bases between. Germline loops: CDR1 GTSNPN, CDR2 SVGIG (reference sequence). The CDR3 sequence: CAWRGPRTLDGYTF. The CDR3 DNA sequence: TGTGCCTGGAGAGGTCCTAGGACGCTCGATGGCTACACCTTC. The full variable domain, its missing parts supplied by reference TRBV30 and TRBJ1-2, is SQTIHQWPATLVQPVGSPLSLECTVEGTSNPNLYWYRQAAGRGLQLLFYSVGIGQISSEVPQNLSASRPQDRQFILSSKKLLLSDSGFYLCAWRGPRTLDGYTFGSGTRLTVV.

The chain joins TRBV6-1 to TRBJ1-5, with D maybe TRBD1 (6 bases). This CDR3 comprises 16 residues. The ends were cut back, 4 bases at V and 3 bases at J, with 16 bases in the middle. Germline loops: CDR1 MNHNS, CDR2 SASEGT. The chain's CDR3 is CASSGRQAGSNQPQHF. DNA for the CDR3: TGTGCCAGCAGTGGGCGACAGGCGGGATCCAATCAGCCCCAGCATTTT.

The chain combines TRBV10-3 with TRBJ2-3; 8 positions match TRBD1. This CDR3 has 17 residues. The germline V gene has CDR1 ENHRY and CDR2 SYGVKD. V shed 0 bases, J shed 4 bases, and the junction held 9 bases outside the gene matches. The CDR3 DNA follows: TGTGCCATCAGTGAGTCGGCCCCAGGGGGCGGGTCAGATACGCAGTATTTT. It translates to CAISESAPGGGSDTQYF.

V usage is TRBV5-1 and J usage is TRBJ1-6; no reliable D call. CDR1 and CDR2 from the germline V gene are SGHRS and YFSETQ. V was clipped by 4 bases and J by 0 bases, with 8 bases between them. This CDR3 is 15 amino acids long. The CDR3 region is CASSVDDSYNSPLHF. DNA of the CDR3: TGCGCCAGCAGCGTGGATGACTCCTATAATTCACCCCTCCACTTT. The entire variable domain, with the rest obtained from reference TRBV5-1 and TRBJ1-6, is as follows: KAGVTQTPRYLIKTRGQQVTLSCSPISGHRSVSWYQQTPGQGLQFLFEYFSETQRNKGNFPGRFSGRQFSNSRSEMNVSTLELGDSALYLCASSVDDSYNSPLHFGNGTRLTVT.

The chain has TRBV5-1 and TRBJ1-1; D not resolved. The CDR3 is made up of 13 amino acids. Germline V gene sequence: CDR1 SGHRS, CDR2 YFSETQ. V shed 4 bases and J shed 8 bases, with 15 bases lying between them. The chain's CDR3 is CASSRSSLDEAFF. CDR3 bases: TGCGCCAGCAGCCGATCAAGTCTCGACGAAGCTTTCTTT.

This clone was found many times. The sample carries other DNA sequences with the same CDR3. The rearrangement uses TRBV30 and TRBJ1-6; D is undetermined. The germline V and J ends were trimmed by 5 bases and 10 bases, with 15 bases remaining between them. This CDR3 is built from 13 residues. The V gene's germline CDR1 is GTSNPN and CDR2 SVGIG (reference sequence). The CDR3 spells CAWGSDGRSPLHF. The CDR3 region has the DNA TGTGCCTGGGGATCGGACGGACGGTCACCCCTCCACTTT. Full variable domain (rest looked up from reference TRBV30 and TRBJ1-6): SQTIHQWPATLVQPVGSPLSLECTVEGTSNPNLYWYRQAAGRGLQLLFYSVGIGQISSEVPQNLSASRPQDRQFILSSKKLLLSDSGFYLCAWGSDGRSPLHFGNGTRLTVT.

This chain connects TRBV5-1 to TRBJ1-2; D might be TRBD1 (5 bases). This CDR3 is built from 14 residues. CDR1 and CDR2 (germline): SGHRS, YFSETQ. V was clipped by 5 bases and J by 6 bases, with 17 bases between them. CDR3 residues: CASRVIGDWNGYTF. The CDR3 bases are TGCGCCAGCAGGGTCATCGGGGACTGGAATGGCTACACCTTC.

The table lists this clone with a count of one. The gene calls are TRBV30 and TRBJ2-2; 9 positions agree with TRBD2. Germline trimming cut 3 bases from V and 5 bases from J; bases unmatched to any gene: 1. CDR1 is GTSNPN and CDR2 is SVGIG in the germline V gene (reference sequence). The CDR3 has 13 residues. In nucleotides, the CDR3 is TGTGCCTGGAGCGGACTAGCGACCGGGGAGCTGTTTTTT. Protein product: CAWSGLATGELFF.

CDR3 nucleotides: TGTGCCAGCAGTTCGGGACAGACCCCCTACGAGCAGTACTTC. Protein sequence: CASSSGQTPYEQYF. This chain uses TRBV27 with TRBJ2-7, with 7 bases matching TRBD1. Germline CDR1 MNHEY, CDR2 SMNVEV (reference sequence). V trimming: 4 bases; J trimming: 2 bases; junction bases outside the gene matches: 5. The CDR3 is made up of 14 amino acids.

About this clone itself: Distinct nucleotide sequences in the sample also encode this CDR3. V is TRBV5-1 and J is TRBJ2-5; D possibly corresponds to TRBD2 (5 bases). Trimming took 0 bases from V and 5 from J, leaving 8 bases between them. Germline CDR1 is SGHRS and CDR2 is YFSETQ. This CDR3 comprises 13 residues. The CDR3 sequence is CASSLARGETQYF. The CDR3 coding sequence is TGCGCCAGCAGCTTGGCTAGAGGGGAGACCCAGTACTTC.

The chain carries TRBV5-5 and TRBJ2-3; D remains ambiguous. Germline assignment: CDR1 SGHKS and CDR2 YYEKEE (reference sequence). The CDR3 length is 14 residues. The V end was cut by 5 bases, the J end by 9 bases, with 19 bases between. The CDR3 sequence: CASSVQSADLTQYF. DNA of the CDR3: TGTGCCAGCAGTGTTCAGTCGGCGGACCTCACGCAGTATTTT.

The chain combines TRBV6-6 with TRBJ2-3, with D hard to call. Germline CDR1 and CDR2: MNHNY and SVGAGI (reference sequence). The CDR3 is made up of 16 amino acids. With 3 bases removed from V and 2 bases from J, the gap between germline ends came to 15 bases. The CDR3, as DNA: TGTGCCAGCAGTTATGGAAGGGCCTACAACACAGATACGCAGTATTTT. It yields the protein CASSYGRAYNTDTQYF.

The gene calls are TRBV30 and TRBJ2-1, with 9 nucleotides matching TRBD2. Germline trimming cut 3 bases from V and 7 bases from J; bases unmatched to any gene: 13. The CDR3 length is 16 residues. Germline-derived CDR1 and CDR2 are GTSNPN and SVGIG (reference sequence). CDR3 protein: CAWRGGGRASWNEQFF. The DNA of the CDR3 is TGTGCCTGGAGGGGCGGCGGGAGGGCGTCTTGGAATGAGCAGTTCTTC.

The chain couples TRBV6-6 to TRBJ1-2; tentative D call: TRBD1 (5 bases). The CDR3 runs to 14 residues. V lost 7 bases to trimming and J lost 0 bases, with 12 bases between them. Germline values: CDR1 MNHNY, CDR2 SVGAGI (reference sequence). The CDR3 loop is CASKPGGSNYGYTF. Written as DNA, the CDR3 is TGTGCCAGCAAGCCGGGGGGATCTAACTATGGCTACACCTTC.

The chain couples TRBV4-3 to TRBJ2-2; 10 nucleotides agree with TRBD2. CDR1 LGHNA and CDR2 YSLEER come from the germline V gene. Trimming removed 0 bases from V and 4 bases from J; junction bases left unmatched: 11. The CDR3 covers 19 residues. Here the CDR3 reads CASSQDLRASGRSTGELFF. DNA of the CDR3: TGCGCCAGCAGCCAAGATCTTCGGGCTAGCGGGAGAAGCACCGGGGAGCTGTTTTTT.